This record looks at one TCR beta chain sequence and its context. Its antigen is not known. This entry comes from a study of T cell responses to AZD1222 COVID-19 vaccine. Overall study results and limits: Most donors were white British, females outnumbered males, and clonal diversity was possibly underestimated. Spike-specific TCR breadth and depth were elevated following two AZD1222 doses. Dominant at 160-218 and 743-854, vaccine-associated CD4 TCRs also spanned spike. Repertoires in all cases were sampled only once the peak T cell response had passed.

TCRdb's table, derived via immunoSEQ multiplex PCR, lists solely in-frame clones and lacks some. The sample has roughly 100,000 clones, about 87% seen once. The CDR3 totals 18 residues. The ends lost 9 bases at V and 5 bases at J; junction bases unmatched: 25. Germline V CDR1 and CDR2: MNHEY, SMNVEV (reference sequence). The chain is built from TRBV27 and TRBJ2-7, with 7 bases that match TRBD1. This receptor was identified in an adult in good health. Sequenced material: peripheral blood, taken on day 0 of AZD1222 vaccination. The CDR3 loop reads CARTGSQVQGPSLNEQYF. In DNA form, the CDR3 reads TGTGCCAGAACTGGTTCCCAGGTACAGGGGCCCTCTTTAAACGAGCAGTACTTC.